Presented here are 3 T cell receptor beta chains from one specimen sequenced in a study of beta chain features in type 1 diabetes. The study, taken as a whole, reports: TCRB CDR3 length was moderately but significantly reduced in all four CD4+ subsets of Type 1 diabetes patients.

These receptors lack a known antigen. Expressed TCRB transcripts were sequenced after all isolated RNA was converted to cDNA. Repertoires were generated with immunoSEQ multiplex PCR, while TCRdb's copy carries only in-frame clones and drops some. The table lists hundreds of thousands of clones, around 15% of them singletons, with roughly 0.04% in the top ten. Sequences were obtained from naive CD4+ T cells from blood. The receptors derive from a man aged 18 to 29 with type 1 diabetes.

This clone showed up just a few times. The rearrangement uses TRBV10-3 and TRBJ2-7; 7 bases align to TRBD2. V dropped 6 bases and J dropped 2; count of bases not matched to a gene: 7. CDR1 is ENHRY and CDR2 is SYGVKD in the germline V gene. The CDR3 is made up of 14 amino acids. The CDR3 DNA follows: TGTGCCATCAGGTTAGCGGGTGAGACCTACGAGCAGTACTTC. Its protein product is CAIRLAGETYEQYF.

This clone was counted only a few times. This chain uses TRBV4-2 with TRBJ2-5; TRBD2 matches 8 bases. Trimming cost V 0 bases and J 5 bases; bases outside gene matches: 5. Germline V gene data show CDR1 as LGHNA and CDR2 as YNFKEQ. The CDR3 contains 15 residues. The CDR3 bases are TGTGCCAGCAGCCAAGAGGCCGGGAGGGCTGAGACCCAGTACTTC. Protein product: CASSQEAGRAETQYF.

This clone appeared a few times. This chain joins TRBV11-2 and TRBJ2-5; tentative D call: TRBD1 (7 bases). V dropped 5 bases and J dropped 5 bases, with 21 bases sitting between them. The CDR3 covers 16 residues. Germline V CDR1 and CDR2: SGHAT, FQNNGV. CDR3 in amino acids: CASSPAVKGAGETQYF. CDR3 nucleotides: TGTGCCAGCAGCCCTGCTGTAAAGGGGGCGGGGGAGACCCAGTACTTC. The variable domain in full, completed from reference TRBV11-2 and TRBJ2-5, reads EAGVAQSPRYKIIEKRQSVAFWCNPISGHATLYWYQQILGQGPKLLIQFQNNGVVDDSQLPKDRFSAERLKGVDSTLKIQPAKLEDSAVYLCASSPAVKGAGETQYFGPGTRLLVL.